These T cell receptor beta chains were read from a single sample in a study of blood T cells in healthy people across ages. TCRdb itself ran the 5' RACE reads through MiXCR, one entry per CDR3 protein. The data show 800,000 to 950,000 distinct CDR3 sequences, roughly 34% seen once. The sample comprised blood. Source of these receptors: a man between 18 and 29 years old in good health. Each CDR3 is given with its conserved first and last residue. The D gene is left open where the match is weak. Part of the rows lack a size; the others show once, few, many or a class for expanded clones.

D: NA
size: many
V: TRBV12-3/TRBV12-4
J: TRBJ1-2
CDR3: CASSLAMDNDYGYTF
DNA: TGTGCCAGCAGTTTGGCAATGGACAACGACTATGGCTACACCTTC

D: TRBD2
size: NA
V: TRBV12-3/TRBV12-4
J: TRBJ2-7
CDR3: CASRLAGGAGNEQYF
DNA: TGTGCCAGCAGGCTAGCCGGGGGGGCAGGCAATGAGCAGTACTTC

D: NA
size: NA
V: TRBV5-1
J: TRBJ1-4
CDR3: CASSIATVSGNEKLFF
DNA: TGCGCCAGCAGCATCGCCACAGTTTCAGGGAATGAAAAACTGTTTTTT

D: NA
size: many
V: TRBV2
J: TRBJ2-1
CDR3: CASGEVGNEQFF
DNA: TGTGCCAGCGGTGAGGTGGGGAATGAGCAGTTCTTC

D: NA
size: many
V: TRBV15
J: TRBJ1-1
CDR3: CATRDRPLSNTEAFF
DNA: TGTGCCACCAGAGACAGGCCTCTCTCGAACACTGAAGCTTTCTTT

D: NA
size: NA
V: TRBV27
J: TRBJ1-4
CDR3: CASSLSRPGVEKLFF
DNA: TGTGCCAGCAGTTTATCGAGGCCAGGGGTTGAAAAACTGTTTTTT

D: TRBD1
size: few
V: TRBV10-3
J: TRBJ1-1
CDR3: CAISGQGMNTEAFF
DNA: TGTGCCATCAGCGGACAGGGGATGAACACTGAAGCTTTCTTT

D: TRBD2
size: few
V: TRBV20-1
J: TRBJ2-1
CDR3: CSARGTSGVNGQFF
DNA: TGCAGTGCTAGGGGGACTAGCGGGGTCAATGGGCAGTTCTTC

D: NA
size: NA
V: TRBV6-5
J: TRBJ2-7
CDR3: CASSYSWAALDEQYF
DNA: TGTGCCAGCAGTTACTCGTGGGCGGCCTTGGATGAGCAGTACTTC

D: TRBD1
size: NA
V: TRBV27
J: TRBJ2-1
CDR3: CASSSLGQNNEQFF
DNA: TGTGCCAGCAGTTCACTGGGACAGAACAATGAGCAGTTCTTC

D: TRBD1
size: NA
V: TRBV28
J: TRBJ2-1
CDR3: CASSLGAGGKNEQFF
DNA: TGTGCCAGCAGTTTAGGGGCAGGGGGCAAAAATGAGCAGTTCTTC

D: NA
size: NA
V: TRBV6-1
J: TRBJ2-7
CDR3: CASSEAWGEFSYEQYF
DNA: TGTGCCAGCAGTGAAGCTTGGGGGGAATTTAGCTACGAGCAGTACTTC

D: TRBD1
size: many
V: TRBV10-3
J: TRBJ2-7
CDR3: CAIRPGQGDYEQYF
DNA: TGTGCCATTCGACCGGGACAGGGGGACTACGAGCAGTACTTC

D: NA
size: few
V: TRBV12-3/TRBV12-4
J: TRBJ1-6
CDR3: CASSLMGLRNSPLHF
DNA: TGTGCCAGCAGTTTAATGGGTCTCAGAAATTCACCCCTCCACTTT

D: NA
size: NA
V: TRBV12-3/TRBV12-4
J: TRBJ1-1
CDR3: CASRSLGVGGNGTEAFF
DNA: TGTGCCAGCAGGTCTCTGGGGGTAGGAGGGAACGGCACTGAAGCTTTCTTT

D: NA
size: few
V: TRBV6-2/TRBV6-3
J: TRBJ2-1
CDR3: CASSYARTSSSYNEQFF
DNA: TGTGCCAGCAGTTACGCCAGGACCTCCAGCTCCTACAATGAGCAGTTCTTC

D: TRBD2
size: many
V: TRBV12-3/TRBV12-4
J: TRBJ2-3
CDR3: CASSLELAGTDTQYF
DNA: TGTGCCAGCAGTTTAGAACTAGCGGGCACAGATACGCAGTATTTT